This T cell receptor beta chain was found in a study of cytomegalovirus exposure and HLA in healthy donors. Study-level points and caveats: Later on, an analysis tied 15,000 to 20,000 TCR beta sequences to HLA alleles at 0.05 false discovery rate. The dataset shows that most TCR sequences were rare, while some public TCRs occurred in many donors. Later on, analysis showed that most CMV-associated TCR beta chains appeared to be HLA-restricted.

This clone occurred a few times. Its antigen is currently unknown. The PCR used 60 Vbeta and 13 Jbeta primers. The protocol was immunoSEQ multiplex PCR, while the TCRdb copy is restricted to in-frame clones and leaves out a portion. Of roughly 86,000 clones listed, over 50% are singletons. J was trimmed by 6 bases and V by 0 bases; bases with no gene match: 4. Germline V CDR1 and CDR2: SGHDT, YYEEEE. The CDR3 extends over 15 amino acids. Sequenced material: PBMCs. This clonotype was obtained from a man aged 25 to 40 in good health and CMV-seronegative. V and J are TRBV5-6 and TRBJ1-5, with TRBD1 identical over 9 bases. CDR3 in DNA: TGTGCCAGCAGCTTGGCCGGGACAGGGACTCAGCCCCAGCATTTT. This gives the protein CASSLAGTGTQPQHF.